Following are 13 T cell receptor beta chains from one sample sequenced in a study of T cells in Graves' hyperthyroidism and ophthalmopathy. The CDR3 regions of TCR beta were amplified from RNA transcripts. Initially, a first-round RT-PCR of the TCR CDR3 employed the HTBI primer set. TCRdb analysed the multiplex PCR reads with MiXCR anew, one entry per CDR3 protein. There are approximately 400,000 distinct CDR3 sequences in the sample; around 15% occur only once, and around a fifth lies in the top ten. Input material: blood. The receptors stem from a woman in her twenties or thirties with Graves' ophthalmopathy.

The gene calls are TRBV9 and TRBJ1-2; D gene uncertain. V lost 2 bases and J lost 3, with 8 bases in between. This CDR3 spans 13 amino acids. Germline V CDR1 and CDR2: SGDLS, YYNGEE. The CDR3 bases are TGTGCCAGCAGCGTCGGGCGGGACTATGGCTACACCTTC. It codes for CASSVGRDYGYTF.

This clonotype was seen repeatedly, ten times or more. The rearrangement links TRBV6-1 to TRBJ2-7; possibly TRBD1 for D (6 bases). Trimming removed 6 bases at V and 3 bases at J, with 15 bases between. The CDR3 is 14 residues long. CDR1 MNHNS and CDR2 SASEGT come from the germline V gene. The chain's CDR3 is CASRRSRQVYEQYF. CDR3 in DNA: TGTGCCAGCAGGAGATCACGACAGGTCTACGAGCAGTACTTC.

This clonotype was seen ten or more times. The genes are TRBV6-1 and TRBJ2-1, with a possible D match to TRBD2 (6 bases). Looked up from germline, CDR1 is MNHNS and CDR2 is SASEGT. Trimming took off 9 bases at V and 15 bases at J, with 30 bases between the two ends. This CDR3 is built from 15 residues. CDR3 loop: CARGFKRRGLRTLFF. CDR3 sequence (DNA): TGTGCCAGGGGATTCAAACGGCGGGGTCTCCGGACTTTGTTCTTC.

V gene TRBV5-1 combines with J gene TRBJ2-7; D may be TRBD2 (5 bases). Trimming took 4 bases from V and 1 from J, leaving 9 bases between them. Germline values: CDR1 SGHRS, CDR2 YFSETQ. CDR3 length: 13 residues. DNA of the CDR3: TGCGCCAGCAGCGAGGACTTTTCCTACGAGCAGTACTTC. It yields the protein CASSEDFSYEQYF.

This clonotype occurred many times. The chain carries TRBV18 and TRBJ2-5, with TRBD1 matching 8 bases. CDR1 KGHSH and CDR2 LQKENI come from the germline V gene. The ends lost 5 bases at V and 1 base at J; junction bases unmatched: 6. This CDR3 contains 15 residues. The CDR3 region has the DNA TGTGCCAGCTCATCGAACAGGGGGTCCCAAGAGACCCAGTACTTC. Translating gives CASSSNRGSQETQYF.

This clonotype was observed at least ten times. This chain links TRBV4-1 with TRBJ2-7, with TRBD2 matching over 10 bases. The germline V gene encodes CDR1 MGHRA and CDR2 YSYEKL. The V and J ends lost 3 bases and 4 bases, in that order; junction bases with no gene match: 6. There are 15 residues in the CDR3. DNA of the CDR3: TGCGCCAGCAGCCATCCTAGCGGGGGCCAGTACGAGCAGTACTTC. Protein product: CASSHPSGGQYEQYF.

This clonotype was counted at least ten times. The chain carries TRBV28 and TRBJ1-5; maybe TRBD1 (5 bases). The CDR3 runs to 15 residues. The V end lost 5 bases, the J end lost 0 bases, and 11 bases lay between the germline ends. The germline gives CDR1 MDHEN, CDR2 SYDVKM. The CDR3 bases are TGTGCCAGCAGTGCCCGACAGCATAGCAATCAGCCCCAGCATTTT. This sequence encodes CASSARQHSNQPQHF. The full variable domain, completed using reference TRBV28 and TRBJ1-5, is DVKVTQSSRYLVKRTGEKVFLECVQDMDHENMFWYRQDPGLGLRLIYFSYDVKMKEKGDIPEGYSVSREKKERFSLILESASTNQTSMYLCASSARQHSNQPQHFGDGTRLSIL.

The table lists this clonotype with many counts. The rearrangement joins TRBV10-3 to TRBJ1-2; D is unclear. Per the germline V gene, CDR1 is ENHRY and CDR2 is SYGVKD. There are 17 residues in the CDR3. V lost 2 bases, J lost 4 bases, and 20 bases lay in between. DNA for the CDR3: TGTGCCATCAGTGAGGACTTTGTACAGTCGCTAATCTATGGCTACACCTTC. Amino acids: CAISEDFVQSLIYGYTF.

This clonotype was counted ten times or more. V gene TRBV7-8 combines with J gene TRBJ1-4; D unclear. CDR3 length: 14 residues. Germline values: CDR1 SGHVS, CDR2 FQNEAQ. Trimming stripped 4 bases from V and 6 bases from J, with 12 bases between. CDR3 sequence (DNA): TGTGCCAGCAGCTGGGCTAGGTACTATGAAAAACTGTTTTTT. Its protein product is CASSWARYYEKLFF.

This clonotype was seen ten or more times. The chain recombines TRBV2 with TRBJ2-4; TRBD2 agrees at 11 bases. The CDR3 runs 15 residues. The V segment lost 6 bases and the J segment 8 bases; nucleotides outside the gene matches: 9. Germline CDR1 and CDR2: SNHLY and FYNNEI. The CDR3 bases are TGTGCCAGCAGCCCCTTAGCGGGGGGGCTGGACATTCAGTACTTC. It translates to CASSPLAGGLDIQYF.

This clonotype was detected ten times or more. The rearrangement links TRBV7-2 to TRBJ2-1, with D possibly TRBD2 on 6 matching bases. Germline V gene data show CDR1 as SGHTA and CDR2 as FQGNSA. The CDR3 extends over 16 amino acids. Between the trimmed V and J ends, which lost 1 base and 12 bases, there was a span of 22 bases. CDR3 protein: CASSLVGLEGTAGQFF. In nucleotides, the CDR3 is TGTGCCAGCAGCTTAGTTGGGTTGGAGGGCACGGCGGGGCAGTTCTTC.

This clonotype was picked up many times. The chain employs TRBV20-1 and TRBJ2-7; no clear D gene. The CDR3 runs 11 residues. Germline CDR1 DFQATT, CDR2 SNEGSKA (reference sequence). Trimming took 6 bases from V and 4 from J, leaving 10 bases between them. CDR3 DNA: TGCAGTGCCCCGGTTCGTTACGAGCAGTACTTC. It translates to CSAPVRYEQYF.

This clonotype has ten or more counts. The genes are TRBV11-2 and TRBJ2-3; 11 bases are a match to TRBD2. V shed 4 bases, J shed 3 bases, and the junction held 3 bases outside the gene matches. The CDR3 extends over 15 amino acids. Germline loops: CDR1 SGHAT, CDR2 FQNNGV. This CDR3 reads CASSSTSGGTDTQYF. The CDR3 bases are TGTGCCAGCAGCTCCACTAGCGGGGGAACAGATACGCAGTATTTT.